This T cell receptor beta chain was sequenced for a study of beta chain features in type 1 diabetes. The wider study: Across the samples, roughly 98,000,000 sorted cells were examined in total.

Regarding the study as a whole: Within each of all four CD4+ subsets, Type 1 diabetes patients had TCRB CDR3s that were moderately but significantly shorter.

Stem cell-like memory, regulatory, central memory and naive CD4+ cells were sorted via CD45RO/CCR7/CD25/CD127/CD95/CD27. Post-sort purity exceeded 95% for all sorted populations. What was sequenced were expressed TCRB transcripts, since all of the isolated RNA had been reverse transcribed. Data came from immunoSEQ multiplex PCR; TCRdb stores just in-frame clones and leaves some out. The sample includes over 20,000 clones, under 50% of them seen just once. Concerning this clone: Its antigen is not identified.

Trimming shortened V by 5 bases and J by 5 bases, and 11 bases separated the two germline ends. The CDR3 covers 13 residues. Germline CDR1 is SGHTS and CDR2 is YDEGEE. The origin of this receptor is a man aged 25 to 45 with type 1 diabetes. The rearrangement joins TRBV5-8 to TRBJ1-5; TRBD1 is a possible D gene (5 bases). Sequencing was performed on stem cell memory CD4+ T cells from blood. The CDR3 bases are TGTGCCAGCAGAAACACAGGTTATCAGCCCCAGCATTTT. As protein: CASRNTGYQPQHF.